The 8 T cell receptor beta chains listed next were all sequenced from one sample in a study of T cell responses to AZD1222 COVID-19 vaccine. TCRdb's copy holds only in-frame clones and misses some; the assay was immunoSEQ multiplex PCR. The table includes roughly 55,000 clones, more than 70% detected once. The material was peripheral blood, obtained on day 0 of AZD1222 vaccination. The receptors were gathered from an adult in good health.

The chain recombines TRBV7-9 with TRBJ2-1; D is ambiguous. The germline CDR1 and CDR2 sequences are SEHNR and FQNEAQ (reference sequence). The V and J ends lost 4 bases and 0 bases respectively, with 4 bases between them. The CDR3 totals 13 residues. As DNA, the CDR3 is TGTGCCAGCAGCTCCGACTCCTACAATGAGCAGTTCTTC. Amino acid sequence: CASSSDSYNEQFF.

This clone was counted only a few times. V usage is TRBV27 and J usage is TRBJ1-6, with 9 bases aligning to TRBD1. The germline gives CDR1 MNHEY, CDR2 SMNVEV (reference sequence). This CDR3 is 15 amino acids long. The V and J ends lost 4 bases and 8 bases, in that order; junction bases with no gene match: 6. Here the CDR3 reads CASSYLGQGYSPLHF. For the CDR3, the DNA is TGTGCCAGCAGTTACCTTGGACAGGGGTATTCACCCCTCCACTTT.

V and J are TRBV4-1 and TRBJ2-2; perhaps TRBD2 as D (6 bases). In germline, CDR1 is MGHRA, CDR2 YSYEKL. This CDR3 region has 13 residues. Trimming shortened V by 6 bases and J by 6 bases, and 11 bases separated the two germline ends. Here the CDR3 reads CASSLREAGELFF. CDR3 DNA sequence: TGCGCCAGCAGTCTCAGGGAGGCCGGGGAGCTGTTTTTT.

CDR3 residues: CASSSPAGVGTDTQYF. The CDR3 DNA reads TGTGCCAGCAGTTCCCCAGCGGGAGTGGGCACAGATACGCAGTATTTT. The J gene is TRBJ2-3, the V gene TRBV6-2 or TRBV6-3; 8 positions agree with TRBD2. Germline lookup yields CDR1 MNHEY and CDR2 SVGEGT. J lost 1 base, V lost 4 bases, and 7 bases had no gene match. The CDR3 totals 16 residues.

The CDR3 is CASSGRGLSSYNEQFF. Written as DNA, the CDR3 is TGTGCCAGCAGTGGACGGGGCCTAAGCTCCTACAATGAGCAGTTCTTC. The J gene is TRBJ2-1, the V gene TRBV6-2 or TRBV6-3; either TRBD1 or TRBD2 may supply D (5 bases each). V was cut by 5 bases and J by 0 bases, with 14 bases left in between. This CDR3 has 16 residues. Germline V lookup: CDR1 MNHEY, CDR2 SVGEGT.

A single count supports this clone. This chain joins TRBV7-9 and TRBJ2-6; TRBD2 aligns across 7 bases. This CDR3 region has 16 residues. After removal of 11 bases from V and 0 bases from J, the junction contained 10 bases not matched to a gene. Germline lookup yields CDR1 SEHNR and CDR2 FQNEAQ (reference sequence). The chain's CDR3 is CAGERDYASGANVLTF. DNA of the CDR3: TGTGCCGGCGAACGGGACTATGCCTCTGGGGCCAACGTCCTGACTTTC.

The chain uses TRBV5-3 and TRBJ2-1, with no clear D. TRBV5-3 is designated an ORF whose function remains uncertain. V lost 1 base, J lost 1 base, and 15 bases lay in between. The CDR3 sequence is 17 residues long. CDR3: CARSLNSPERSYNEQFF. The CDR3, as DNA: TGTGCCAGAAGCTTGAATTCCCCGGAGCGATCCTACAATGAGCAGTTCTTC.

The chain couples TRBV7-6 to TRBJ2-6; no clear D. The CDR3 runs 17 residues. Germline CDR1 SGHVS, CDR2 FNYEAQ. V was trimmed by 2 bases and J by 0 bases, leaving 11 bases between them. CDR3 sequence (DNA): TGTGCCAGCAGCTTATACTTTCCCGCCTCTGGGGCCAACGTCCTGACTTTC. Protein: CASSLYFPASGANVLTF.